This T cell receptor beta chain stems from a study of molecular identifiers for immune sequencing clone quantification. TCRdb reprocessed the PCR reads with MiXCR, giving one entry per CDR3 protein. The sample has 85,000 to 100,000 distinct CDR3 sequences, 20% to 25% seen once. Germline values: CDR1 SGDLS, CDR2 YYNGEE. CDR3 size: 14 residues. As regards this clonotype: The junction shows a germline mismatch at one end, possibly a read error.

This receptor was taken from a human donor in good health. Some libraries in this study had Jurkat cell RNA spiked in. Sequencing was carried out using naive CD8+ T cells from blood, with Jurkat cell RNA spiked in. Subset of the sample: FACS-sorted CD8+CD4-CCR7+CD45RA+ naive T cells. This chain connects TRBV9 to TRBJ2-2; possibly TRBD2 for D (5 bases). The CDR3 coding sequence is TGTGCCAGCAGCCCACCCCCGGAAGCCGGGGAGCTGTGTTTT. Encoded protein: CASSPPPEAGELCF. Drawing the rest from reference TRBV9 and TRBJ2-2, the complete variable domain is DSGVTQTPKHLITATGQRVTLRCSPRSGDLSVYWYQQSLDQGLQFLIQYYNGEERAKGNILERFSAQQFPDLHSELNLSSLELGDSALYFCASSPPPEAGELCFGEGSRLTVL.